The 26 T cell receptor beta chains presented below share a single source sample, sequenced in a study of blood T cells in healthy people across ages. Next came a second PCR, run for about 7 to 11 cycles, which used a sample-barcoded 5' primer along with a J-beta primer mix. TCRdb used MiXCR to reprocess the 5' RACE reads, holding one entry per CDR3 protein. The repertoire holds roughly 1,300,000 distinct CDR3 sequences, with 55% to 75% as singletons. Material for sequencing was blood. The receptors were gathered from a man in his late teens or twenties in good health.

This sequence joins TRBV20-1 and TRBJ2-1; 10 bases line up with TRBD2. The CDR3 sequence is 15 residues long. Germline V gene sequence: CDR1 DFQATT, CDR2 SNEGSKA (reference sequence). The V gene end was trimmed by 1 base and the J gene end by 6 bases; junction bases not matched to a gene: 6. This CDR3 is CSARVAGGRFNEQFF. The DNA for the CDR3 is TGCAGTGCTAGAGTAGCGGGGGGTCGCTTCAATGAGCAGTTCTTC.

The chain carries TRBV2 and TRBJ2-1; 7 nucleotides agree with TRBD1. CDR1 and CDR2 (germline): SNHLY, FYNNEI. The CDR3 runs 16 residues. V lost 3 bases, J lost 5 bases, and 10 bases stayed unmatched. Here the CDR3 reads CASSDVGTAYDNEQFF. The CDR3 DNA sequence: TGTGCCAGCAGTGACGTGGGGACAGCCTACGACAATGAGCAGTTCTTC.

This clonotype appeared a single time. The gene calls are TRBV28 and TRBJ1-1; D uncertain. V was pared by 7 bases and J by 3 bases, with 18 bases between. Germline V gives CDR1 MDHEN, CDR2 SYDVKM. The CDR3 covers 15 residues. CDR3 coding DNA: TGTGCCAGCACCATAATCCCACAGAGTGACACTGAAGCTTTCTTT. Protein: CASTIIPQSDTEAFF.

The chain employs TRBV2 and TRBJ2-5; either TRBD1 or TRBD2 may supply D (5 bases each). The germline gives CDR1 SNHLY, CDR2 FYNNEI. Trimming took off 4 bases at V and 11 bases at J, with 11 bases between the two ends. The CDR3 is 11 amino acids. The CDR3 nucleotides read TGTGCCAGCAGTGTGACAGCGGAGCAGTACTTC. Amino acids: CASSVTAEQYF. Looking up the rest from reference TRBV2 and TRBJ2-5 gives the full variable domain: EPEVTQTPSHQVTQMGQEVILRCVPISNHLYFYWYRQILGQKVEFLVSFYNNEISEKSEIFDDQFSVERPDGSNFTLKIRSTKLEDSAMYFCASSVTAEQYFGPGTRLLVL.

The chain is built from TRBV29-1 and TRBJ2-1; 7 nucleotides line up with TRBD2. The J call may be incorrect, as the DNA end agrees better with TRBJ2-7. In germline, CDR1 is SQVTM, CDR2 ANQGSEA. The CDR3 totals 14 residues. CDR3 region: CSVGSGASYNEQYF. The CDR3 nucleotides are TGCAGCGTGGGGAGCGGGGCTTCCTACAATGAGCAGTACTTC.

This rearrangement joins TRBV9 to TRBJ2-5; the D is unclear. Germline V gene lookup returns CDR1 SGDLS and CDR2 YYNGEE. The CDR3 runs 15 residues. Trimming cost V 2 bases and J 5 bases, with 16 bases left between them. The CDR3 spells CASSVSGKLRETQYF. CDR3 bases: TGTGCCAGCAGCGTTTCTGGGAAACTACGGGAGACCCAGTACTTC.

The rearrangement links TRBV6-5 to TRBJ2-7, with D unclear. The germline V gene encodes CDR1 MNHEY and CDR2 SVGAGI. CDR3 length equals 16 residues. Trimming left V 0 bases short and J 7 bases short, with 19 bases between. Here the CDR3 reads CASSYSRHILVDEQYF. In DNA, the CDR3 is TGTGCCAGCAGTTACTCGAGACACATACTGGTTGATGAGCAGTACTTC.

The chain is built from TRBV6-5 and TRBJ2-3, with 8 bases matching TRBD2. Trimming took 6 bases from V and 8 from J; bases not matched to a gene: 13. The germline gives CDR1 MNHEY, CDR2 SVGAGI. The CDR3 covers 15 residues. CDR3 protein: CASRAGGTNRGTQYF. For the CDR3, the DNA is TGTGCCAGCAGGGCGGGGGGCACAAATCGCGGTACGCAGTATTTT.

This clonotype has a handful of counts. This chain joins TRBV12-3 or TRBV12-4 and TRBJ2-1; a weak D match, TRBD1 (6 bases). The V end lost 6 bases, the J end lost 6 bases, and 15 bases lay between the germline ends. The CDR3 is 14 amino acids. CDR3 coding DNA: TGTGCCAGCAGCGTCAACCGGGACATCAATGAGCAGTTCTTC. It is translated as CASSVNRDINEQFF.

In its sample, this clonotype was seen a few times. V gene TRBV20-1 combines with J gene TRBJ2-7, with unresolved D. Germline CDR1 is DFQATT and CDR2 is SNEGSKA (reference sequence). The germline V and J ends were trimmed by 2 bases and 2 bases, with 16 bases remaining between them. The CDR3 totals 15 residues. The CDR3: CSARSRISATYEQYF. The DNA for the CDR3 is TGCAGTGCTAGATCCAGGATTTCCGCCACCTACGAGCAGTACTTC.

V usage is TRBV7-9 and J usage is TRBJ2-7, with D possibly being TRBD1 or TRBD2 (5 bases each). The V and J ends lost 5 bases and 6 bases respectively, with 20 bases between them. The CDR3 loop spans 15 amino acids. Germline CDR1 reads SEHNR; CDR2 reads FQNEAQ (reference sequence). The CDR3 is CASSPPGTSFSEQYF. The CDR3 bases are TGTGCCAGCAGCCCTCCCGGGACGTCTTTCTCCGAGCAGTACTTC.

This clonotype was counted between two and nine times. This chain joins TRBV14 and TRBJ2-7; no reliable D call. Per the germline V gene, CDR1 is SGHDN and CDR2 is FVKESK. V was clipped by 5 bases and J by 5 bases, with 19 bases between them. This CDR3 contains 15 residues. In DNA, the CDR3 is TGTGCCAGCAGCTCAAGCCAAGTCTTCATTCACGAGCAGTACTTC. This encodes CASSSSQVFIHEQYF.

This clonotype came up a few times. The chain uses TRBV3-1 and TRBJ2-5; 8 bases are shared with TRBD2. The CDR3 has 14 amino acids. V was pared by 2 bases and J by 4 bases, with 3 bases of the junction left unmatched. Germline CDR1 is LGHDT and CDR2 is YNNKEL (reference sequence). In DNA, the CDR3 is TGTGCCAGCAGCCAAACGGGGGGGGGAGAGACCCAGTACTTC. Encoded protein: CASSQTGGGETQYF.

The chain has TRBV29-1 and TRBJ1-2; maybe TRBD1 (5 bases). Germline V lookup: CDR1 SQVTM, CDR2 ANQGSEA. Trimming removed 1 base at V and 11 bases at J, with 14 bases between. This CDR3 comprises 12 residues. CDR3 residues: CSVEAGARRYTF. In DNA form, the CDR3 reads TGCAGCGTTGAAGCCGGGGCGCGAAGGTACACCTTC. Full variable domain (remainder filled in from reference TRBV29-1 and TRBJ1-2): SAVISQKPSRDICQRGTSLTIQCQVDSQVTMMFWYRQQPGQSLTLIATANQGSEATYESGFVIDKFPISRPNLTFSTLTVSNMSPEDSSIYLCSVEAGARRYTFGSGTRLTVV.

The chain is built from TRBV4-2 and TRBJ1-4; 7 positions match TRBD1. Germline V lookup: CDR1 LGHNA, CDR2 YNFKEQ. The CDR3 has 15 residues. J was trimmed by 6 bases and V by 3 bases; bases with no gene match: 7. The CDR3 loop is CASSQESRGYEKLFF. The CDR3 DNA is TGTGCCAGCAGCCAGGAAAGCAGGGGGTATGAAAAACTGTTTTTT.

The rearrangement links TRBV6-1 to TRBJ2-3, with 8 nucleotides matching TRBD1. V shed 3 bases, J shed 0 bases, and the junction held 8 bases outside the gene matches. Germline V gene lookup returns CDR1 MNHNS and CDR2 SASEGT. There are 17 residues in the CDR3. For the CDR3, the DNA is TGTGCCAGCAGTGAGCTAGCAGGGGGCCATAGCACAGATACGCAGTATTTT. The encoded protein is CASSELAGGHSTDTQYF.

This chain uses TRBV12-3 or TRBV12-4 with TRBJ2-7; D gene ambiguous. The V and J ends lost 3 bases and 3 bases respectively, with 12 bases between them. This CDR3 is built from 14 residues. CDR3 region: CASSFEPPNYEQYF. Written as DNA, the CDR3 is TGTGCCAGCAGTTTTGAGCCACCTAACTACGAGCAGTACTTC.

The chain links TRBV29-1 to TRBJ1-1; D might be TRBD1 (5 bases). The CDR3 contains 12 residues. Germline assignment: CDR1 SQVTM and CDR2 ANQGSEA. CDR3 bases: TGCAACGTAGCAGGGTTGAACACTGAAGCTTTCTTT. Translating it yields CNVAGLNTEAFF.

The chain carries TRBV27 and TRBJ2-3; 13 positions match TRBD2. The CDR3 length is 16 residues. After removal of 5 bases from V and 6 bases from J, the junction contained 8 bases not matched to a gene. Looked up from germline, CDR1 is MNHEY and CDR2 is SMNVEV (reference sequence). Here the CDR3 DNA reads TGTGCCAGCAGTGCTACTAGCGGGGGGGCGGTCGATACGCAGTATTTT. Protein: CASSATSGGAVDTQYF.

This chain uses TRBV27 with TRBJ1-2; a weak D match, TRBD1 (5 bases). Germline CDR1 reads MNHEY; CDR2 reads SMNVEV (reference sequence). V shed 5 bases and J shed 7 bases, with 11 bases lying between them. This CDR3 region has 12 residues. The CDR3, as DNA: TGTGCCAGCAGTAGCTACAGGTCTGGCTACACCTTC. Translation: CASSSYRSGYTF.

A few counts support this clonotype. The gene calls are TRBV4-3 and TRBJ2-2; a weak D match, TRBD1 (6 bases). Per germline, CDR1 LGHNA and CDR2 YSLEER. The ends were cut back, 5 bases at V and 7 bases at J, with 11 bases in the middle. This CDR3 region has 13 residues. The CDR3 loop is CASSSPRGGELFF. The CDR3 nucleotides read TGCGCCAGCAGCTCACCCAGGGGCGGGGAGCTGTTTTTT.

Only a few counts were recorded for this clonotype. V gene TRBV12-3 or TRBV12-4 combines with J gene TRBJ1-6; maybe TRBD1 (5 bases). Trimming took off 5 bases at V and 7 bases at J, with 12 bases between the two ends. The CDR3 is 14 amino acids. CDR3 protein: CASSLSRDNSPLHF. The CDR3 coding sequence is TGTGCCAGCAGTCTATCCCGGGACAATTCACCCCTCCACTTT.

The CDR3 nucleotides read TGTGCCAGCAGCTTATGGGAGGAGCAGACCCAAGAGACCCAGTACTTC. Translation: CASSLWEEQTQETQYF. The chain joins TRBV13 to TRBJ2-5, with a possible D match to TRBD2 (6 bases). CDR3 length: 16 amino acids. The V end was cut by 2 bases, the J end by 1 base, with 14 bases between. Per germline, CDR1 PRHDT and CDR2 FYEKMQ (reference sequence).

A note on this clonotype: This may be a read error: a much more frequent sequence differs by one nucleotide. This chain connects TRBV4-3 to TRBJ2-7; no clear D gene. Germline V gene sequence: CDR1 LGHNA, CDR2 YSLEER. This CDR3 comprises 14 residues. V lost 0 bases and J lost 7, with 13 bases in between. In DNA form, the CDR3 reads TGCGCCAGCAGCCAAGAGGCTCTCAAGACTGAGCAGTACTTC. Protein product: CASSQEALKTEQYF.

This clonotype showed up just a few times. The genes are TRBV29-1 and TRBJ2-1; D unresolved. CDR3 length equals 16 residues. CDR1 is SQVTM and CDR2 is ANQGSEA in the germline V gene. CDR3 in amino acids: CGGAAGDGTPGREQFF. CDR3 DNA: TGCGGCGGCGCCGCCGGAGACGGAACCCCCGGGCGTGAGCAGTTCTTC.

In this sample, this clonotype turned up a few times. The CDR3 loop reads CASSHSTAGETQYF. The CDR3 DNA is TGTGCCAGCAGCCATAGTACGGCGGGGGAGACCCAGTACTTC. The chain uses TRBV6-6 and TRBJ2-5, with D perhaps matching TRBD2 (6 bases). V lost 6 bases and J 5 bases, leaving 16 bases between the germline ends. CDR1 and CDR2 (germline): MNHNY, SVGAGI (reference sequence). This CDR3 region has 14 residues.